The 7 T cell receptor beta chains below come from one sample, sequenced in a study of CD8 T cells in Susac syndrome. The authors reverse transcribed about 0.5 to 1 ug RNA with random hexamers. TCRdb itself ran the immunoSEQ multiplex PCR reads through MiXCR, one entry per CDR3 protein. The table lists under 200,000 distinct CDR3 sequences, under 95% of them singletons. The sequenced material came from CD4+ T cells from PBMCs. The receptor set was obtained from a human donor with Susac syndrome.

CDR3 sequence: CSVGRDRDYGYTF. The CDR3 DNA reads as TGCAGCGTTGGACGGGACAGAGACTATGGCTACACCTTC. The genes are TRBV29-1 and TRBJ1-2; 7 nucleotides align to TRBD1. Germline loops: CDR1 SQVTM, CDR2 ANQGSEA. V shed 4 bases and J 3 bases; nucleotides not matched to a gene: 5. The CDR3 runs to 13 residues. Using reference TRBV29-1 and TRBJ1-2 for the parts outside the CDR3, the full variable domain is SAVISQKPSRDICQRGTSLTIQCQVDSQVTMMFWYRQQPGQSLTLIATANQGSEATYESGFVIDKFPISRPNLTFSTLTVSNMSPEDSSIYLCSVGRDRDYGYTFGSGTRLTVV.

This clonotype was detected only a few times. The chain uses TRBV7-8 and TRBJ2-1; 7 bases are a match to TRBD1. Germline values: CDR1 SGHVS, CDR2 FQNEAQ. This CDR3 spans 16 amino acids. Germline trimming cut 5 bases from V and 0 bases from J; bases unmatched to any gene: 7. CDR3 residues: CASSPRTGSSYNEQFF. Written as DNA, the CDR3 is TGTGCCAGCAGCCCCCGGACAGGTAGCTCCTACAATGAGCAGTTCTTC.

V and J are TRBV7-2 and TRBJ2-7; no definite D call. V lost 5 bases to trimming and J lost 3 bases, with 8 bases between them. The CDR3 has 12 residues. CDR1 is SGHTA and CDR2 is FQGNSA in the germline V gene. CDR3 loop: CASSLVLYEQYF. For the CDR3, the DNA is TGTGCCAGCAGCCTTGTCCTCTACGAGCAGTACTTC.

For the CDR3, the DNA is TGTGCCAGCAGCAAACTTCGGGGTACGAACACCGGGGAGCTGTTTTTT. This codes for CASSKLRGTNTGELFF. The chain carries TRBV5-6 and TRBJ2-2, with TRBD2 as a possible D gene (5 bases). The CDR3 is 16 amino acids. Germline lookup yields CDR1 SGHDT and CDR2 YYEEEE. V shed 4 bases and J shed 0 bases, with 13 bases lying between them.

The chain uses TRBV7-2 and TRBJ2-1; the match to TRBD1 covers 9 bases. Germline-derived CDR1 and CDR2 are SGHTA and FQGNSA. With 5 bases clipped from V and 0 bases from J, the junction kept 2 bases outside the gene matches. The CDR3 length is 15 residues. The CDR3 sequence is CASSQTGGSYNEQFF. CDR3 sequence (DNA): TGTGCCAGCAGCCAGACAGGGGGCTCCTACAATGAGCAGTTCTTC.

The chain joins TRBV7-9 to TRBJ1-6; 10 bases match TRBD1. After removal of 5 bases from V and 9 bases from J, the junction contained 4 bases not matched to a gene. Germline V gene lookup returns CDR1 SEHNR and CDR2 FQNEAQ (reference sequence). The CDR3 spans 14 residues. CDR3 residues: CASSAGQGSSPLHF. The CDR3 DNA is TGTGCCAGCAGCGCGGGACAGGGGAGTTCACCCCTCCACTTT.

The chain couples TRBV18 to TRBJ1-1; perhaps TRBD1 as D (6 bases). Germline assignment: CDR1 KGHSH and CDR2 LQKENI. CDR3 size: 15 residues. Trimming took off 2 bases at V and 4 bases at J, with 14 bases between the two ends. CDR3 bases: TGTGCCAGCTCACCAGGGGGGCAGCAAGGCACTGAAGCTTTCTTT. Translation: CASSPGGQQGTEAFF. The full variable domain, with the rest looked up from reference TRBV18 and TRBJ1-1, is NAGVMQNPRHLVRRRGQEARLRCSPMKGHSHVYWYRQLPEEGLKFMVYLQKENIIDESGMPKERFSAEFPKEGPSILRIQQVVRGDSAAYFCASSPGGQQGTEAFFGQGTRLTVV.